What follows are 20 T cell receptor beta chains derived from one specimen sequenced in a study of early stage breast cancer tumors. This table comes from immunoSEQ multiplex PCR, and its TCRdb copy is limited to in-frame clones, with some not included. The data hold around 28,000 clones, with around 50% observed a single time. The specimen was breast tumor tissue. The receptors were gathered from a person aged 50 to 59 with breast cancer.

The V and J genes are TRBV11-2 and TRBJ2-7, with D possibly being TRBD2 (6 bases). V was pared by 0 bases and J by 2 bases, with 14 bases between. Germline-derived CDR1 and CDR2 are SGHAT and FQNNGV. The CDR3 is 16 amino acids. For the CDR3, the DNA is TGTGCCAGCAGCTTAGAGGAGGGACGATATCCCTACGAGCAGTACTTC. It yields the protein CASSLEEGRYPYEQYF.

This sequence joins TRBV6-1 and TRBJ2-5; no reliable D call. The CDR3 is made up of 12 amino acids. Trimming took 8 bases from V and 1 from J, leaving 8 bases between them. Germline assignment: CDR1 MNHNS and CDR2 SASEGT. The CDR3 DNA is TGTGCCAGCGGGCTGATCCAAGAGACCCAGTACTTC. Encoded protein: CASGLIQETQYF.

The rearrangement links TRBV29-1 to TRBJ2-3, with 9 positions matching TRBD1. The V gene's germline CDR1 is SQVTM and CDR2 ANQGSEA. This CDR3 region has 14 residues. With V trimmed by 7 bases and J by 3 bases, 8 bases remained unmatched. CDR3 sequence reads: CSAIPGQGTDTQYF. The CDR3 bases are TGCAGCGCAATACCGGGACAGGGAACAGATACGCAGTATTTT.

The chain carries TRBV13 and TRBJ2-7; D might be TRBD2 (7 bases). Germline CDR1 and CDR2: PRHDT and FYEKMQ (reference sequence). V gave up 5 bases and J gave up 2 bases, with 16 bases separating them. This CDR3 is built from 15 residues. CDR3 in DNA: TGTGCCAGCAGCGGCCCAAGGGGGGGGCCCTACGAGCAGTACTTC. This sequence encodes CASSGPRGGPYEQYF.

The rearrangement links TRBV6-5 to TRBJ1-1; no definite D call. The germline V and J ends were trimmed by 0 bases and 3 bases, with 5 bases remaining between them. CDR1 is MNHEY and CDR2 is SVGAGI in the germline V gene. The CDR3 has 13 residues. This CDR3 reads CASSYSRDTEAFF. CDR3 bases: TGTGCCAGCAGTTACTCGAGGGACACTGAAGCTTTCTTT.

A single count supports this clone. The gene calls are TRBV5-6 and TRBJ1-1; 9 positions agree with TRBD1. V shed 3 bases and J 3 bases; nucleotides not matched to a gene: 6. This CDR3 contains 15 residues. Germline V gene lookup returns CDR1 SGHDT and CDR2 YYEEEE. DNA of the CDR3: TGTGCCAGCAGCTATACAGGGGGCTCTCACACTGAAGCTTTCTTT. This sequence encodes CASSYTGGSHTEAFF.

The chain employs TRBV12-5 and TRBJ1-1; no definite D call. CDR3 length: 14 residues. The germline gives CDR1 LGHNT, CDR2 FRNRAP. Trimming pared 2 bases from V and 1 base from J, leaving 8 bases between. The CDR3 DNA is TGTGCTAGTGGTTTGCCCGGCGCGAACACTGAAGCTTTCTTT. This gives the protein CASGLPGANTEAFF.

The genes are TRBV25-1 and TRBJ2-2, with 11 bases identical to TRBD1. The germline V gene encodes CDR1 MGHDK and CDR2 SYGVNS. The CDR3 contains 15 residues. V shed 6 bases, J shed 6 bases, and the junction held 6 bases outside the gene matches. The CDR3 bases are TGTGCCAGCAGCCCGGGACAGGGGGTTGCCGGGGAGCTGTTTTTT. Its translation is CASSPGQGVAGELFF. Combining the CDR3 with reference TRBV25-1 and TRBJ2-2 gives the whole variable domain EADIYQTPRYLVIGTGKKITLECSQTMGHDKMYWYQQDPGMELHLIHYSYGVNSTEKGDLSSESTVSRIRTEHFPLTLESARPSHTSQYLCASSPGQGVAGELFFGEGSRLTVL.

The V and J genes are TRBV5-1 and TRBJ1-2, with TRBD1 identical over 7 bases. V lost 4 bases to trimming and J lost 3 bases; unmatched junction nucleotides: 9. Germline CDR1 and CDR2: SGHRS and YFSETQ. The CDR3 is made up of 15 amino acids. The CDR3 DNA follows: TGCGCCAGCAGCACCTCCAGGGGGTCTGACTATGGCTACACCTTC. Translating gives CASSTSRGSDYGYTF.

This clone has a single count. The chain joins TRBV7-8 to TRBJ2-1; 8 bases map to TRBD2. Unmatched junction bases numbered 5, after V lost 3 bases and J lost 4 bases. The CDR3 loop spans 15 amino acids. From germline, CDR1 is SGHVS and CDR2 FQNEAQ. CDR3 bases: TGTGCCAGCAGCTTGGGTAGCGGGAAATACAATGAGCAGTTCTTC. Translating gives CASSLGSGKYNEQFF. The entire variable domain, with the rest obtained from reference TRBV7-8 and TRBJ2-1, is as follows: GAGVSQSPRYKVAKRGQDVALRCDPISGHVSLFWYQQALGQGPEFLTYFQNEAQLDKSGLPSDRFFAERPEGSVSTLKIQRTQQEDSAVYLCASSLGSGKYNEQFFGPGTRLTVL.

V usage is TRBV7-3 and J usage is TRBJ2-7; D call uncertain. The CDR3 has 15 residues. V was shortened by 5 bases and J by 3 bases, with 17 bases between the two germline ends. From germline, CDR1 is SGHTA and CDR2 FQGTGA. The CDR3 bases are TGTGCCAGCAGCCCCCGCTTTGGGAAAAACTACGAGCAGTACTTC. Protein product: CASSPRFGKNYEQYF.

This clone is labeled medium-sized. J is TRBJ2-3 and V is TRBV7-9; 9 bases are a match to TRBD1. V was clipped by 5 bases and J by 8 bases; unmatched bases: 11. Germline assignment: CDR1 SEHNR and CDR2 FQNEAQ (reference sequence). This CDR3 region has 15 residues. CDR3 bases: TGTGCCAGCAGCCCAGGGACAGGGAGGGTCAGTACGCAGTATTTT. Translating it yields CASSPGTGRVSTQYF.

The chain uses TRBV11-3 and TRBJ2-7; the D gene could be TRBD1 or TRBD2 (5 bases each). Germline CDR1 SGHNT, CDR2 YENEEA. Trimming removed 4 bases from V and 4 bases from J, with 11 bases in between. There are 13 residues in the CDR3. This chain's CDR3 is CASSWGITYEQYF. In DNA, the CDR3 is TGTGCCAGCAGCTGGGGGATCACTTACGAGCAGTACTTC.

The chain links TRBV7-3 to TRBJ2-2, with D perhaps matching TRBD1 or TRBD2 (5 bases each). Trimming cost V 5 bases and J 6 bases, with 19 bases left between them. Germline CDR1 is SGHTA and CDR2 is FQGTGA. This CDR3 has 16 amino acids. CDR3: CASSPRAITGPGELFF. DNA for the CDR3: TGTGCCAGCAGCCCACGCGCGATTACGGGACCCGGGGAGCTGTTTTTT.

The chain employs TRBV19 and TRBJ2-7; 7 bases line up with TRBD2. Germline V gives CDR1 LNHDA, CDR2 SQIVND (reference sequence). V was clipped by 0 bases and J by 2 bases; unmatched bases: 4. The CDR3 extends over 15 amino acids. In nucleotides, the CDR3 is TGTGCCAGTAGTATAGAGGGAGGGAAAACCTACGAGCAGTACTTC. Its translation: CASSIEGGKTYEQYF.

The chain couples TRBV20-1 to TRBJ1-1; D unresolved. The CDR3 consists of 10 residues. V lost 1 base and J 9 bases, leaving 6 bases between the germline ends. Germline lookup yields CDR1 DFQATT and CDR2 SNEGSKA (reference sequence). The CDR3 here is CSARGKQAFF. CDR3 nucleotide sequence: TGCAGTGCTAGAGGGAAGCAAGCTTTCTTT.

This chain links TRBV5-1 with TRBJ2-1; tentative D call: TRBD2 (6 bases). This CDR3 is 15 amino acids long. Germline V lookup: CDR1 SGHRS, CDR2 YFSETQ. V lost 0 bases, J lost 9 bases, and 16 bases lay in between. As DNA, the CDR3 is TGCGCCAGCAGCTTGGGATGGCGGGAAAAGGGTGAGCAGTTCTTC. Residues: CASSLGWREKGEQFF.

V and J are TRBV7-8 and TRBJ1-3; no reliable D call. The V and J ends lost 4 bases and 2 bases respectively, with 24 bases between them. CDR3 size: 19 residues. Per germline, CDR1 SGHVS and CDR2 FQNEAQ. The CDR3 here is CASSSDPGRALSAGNTIYF. The CDR3 nucleotides are TGTGCCAGCAGCTCCGACCCTGGACGGGCCCTCTCTGCTGGAAACACCATATATTTT.

The V call is TRBV11-2, the J call TRBJ2-1, with 7 bases that match TRBD2. Germline CDR1 SGHAT, CDR2 FQNNGV. The CDR3 loop spans 15 amino acids. V trimming: 1 base; J trimming: 11 bases; junction bases outside the gene matches: 11. The CDR3 coding sequence is TGTGCCAGCAGCTTAGGTATAGGGAGGGTGATGAAGCAGTTCTTC. It specifies CASSLGIGRVMKQFF.

This chain connects TRBV29-1 to TRBJ1-2; D remains unclear. The CDR3 is 13 amino acids. The germline V gene encodes CDR1 SQVTM and CDR2 ANQGSEA. V was shortened by 4 bases and J by 4 bases, with 13 bases between the two germline ends. For the CDR3, the DNA is TGCAGCGTTGGATTTGGTATCGGCTATGGCTACACCTTC. Encoded protein: CSVGFGIGYGYTF.